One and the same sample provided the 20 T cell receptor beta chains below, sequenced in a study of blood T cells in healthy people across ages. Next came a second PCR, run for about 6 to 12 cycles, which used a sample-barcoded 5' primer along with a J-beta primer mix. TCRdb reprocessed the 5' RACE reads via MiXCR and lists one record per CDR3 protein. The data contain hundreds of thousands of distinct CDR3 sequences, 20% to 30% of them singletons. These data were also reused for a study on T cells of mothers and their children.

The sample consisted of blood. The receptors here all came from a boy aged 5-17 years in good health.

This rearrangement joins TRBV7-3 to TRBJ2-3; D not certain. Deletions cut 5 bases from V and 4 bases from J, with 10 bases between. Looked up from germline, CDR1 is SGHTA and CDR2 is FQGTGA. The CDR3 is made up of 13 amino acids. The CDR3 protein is CASSPGNSDTQYF. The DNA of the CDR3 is TGTGCCAGCAGCCCCGGCAACTCAGATACGCAGTATTTT.

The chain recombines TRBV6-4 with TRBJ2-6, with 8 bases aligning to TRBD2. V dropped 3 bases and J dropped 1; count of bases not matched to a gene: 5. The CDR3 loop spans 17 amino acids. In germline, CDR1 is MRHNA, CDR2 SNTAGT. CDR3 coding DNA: TGTGCCAGCAGTGAACCAGCGGGGGTTTCTGGGGCCAACGTCCTGACTTTC. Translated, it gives CASSEPAGVSGANVLTF.

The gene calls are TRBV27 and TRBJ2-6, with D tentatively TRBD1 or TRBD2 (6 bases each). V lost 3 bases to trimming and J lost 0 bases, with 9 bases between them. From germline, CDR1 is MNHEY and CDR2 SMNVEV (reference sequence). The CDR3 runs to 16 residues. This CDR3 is CASSFGGNSGANVLTF. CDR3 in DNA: TGTGCCAGCAGTTTCGGGGGCAACTCTGGGGCCAACGTCCTGACTTTC.

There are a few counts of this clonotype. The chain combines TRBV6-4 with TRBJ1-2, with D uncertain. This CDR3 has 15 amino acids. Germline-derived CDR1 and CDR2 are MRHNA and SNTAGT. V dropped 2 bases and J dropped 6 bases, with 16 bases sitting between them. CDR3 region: CASSDVPGSGHGYTF. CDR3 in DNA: TGTGCCAGCAGTGACGTTCCGGGATCGGGCCATGGCTACACCTTC.

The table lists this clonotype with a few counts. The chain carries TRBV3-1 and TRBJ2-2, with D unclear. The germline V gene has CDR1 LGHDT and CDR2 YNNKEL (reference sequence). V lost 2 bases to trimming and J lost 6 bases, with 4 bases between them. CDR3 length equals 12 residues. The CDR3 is CASSQLSGELFF. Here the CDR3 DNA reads TGTGCCAGCAGCCAACTGTCCGGGGAGCTGTTTTTT.

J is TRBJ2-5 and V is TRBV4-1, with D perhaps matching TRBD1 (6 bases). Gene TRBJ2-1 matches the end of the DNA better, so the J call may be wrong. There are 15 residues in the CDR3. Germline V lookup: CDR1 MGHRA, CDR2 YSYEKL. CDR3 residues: CASSQVKTGHNEQFF. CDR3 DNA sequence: TGCGCCAGCAGCCAAGTAAAGACAGGCCACAATGAGCAGTTCTTC.

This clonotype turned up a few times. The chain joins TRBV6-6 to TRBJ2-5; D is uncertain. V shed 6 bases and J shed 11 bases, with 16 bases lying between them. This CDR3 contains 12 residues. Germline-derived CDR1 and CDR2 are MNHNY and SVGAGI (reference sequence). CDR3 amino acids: CASSRDPQEQYF. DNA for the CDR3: TGTGCCAGCAGCCGAGACCCTCAGGAGCAGTACTTC.

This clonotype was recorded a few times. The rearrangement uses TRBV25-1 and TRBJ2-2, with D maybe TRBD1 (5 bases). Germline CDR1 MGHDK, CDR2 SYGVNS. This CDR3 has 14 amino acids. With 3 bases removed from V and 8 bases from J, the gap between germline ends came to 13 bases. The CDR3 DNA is TGTGCCAGCAGTGATTTTTCCCGACAGGGGGAGCTGTTTTTT. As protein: CASSDFSRQGELFF.

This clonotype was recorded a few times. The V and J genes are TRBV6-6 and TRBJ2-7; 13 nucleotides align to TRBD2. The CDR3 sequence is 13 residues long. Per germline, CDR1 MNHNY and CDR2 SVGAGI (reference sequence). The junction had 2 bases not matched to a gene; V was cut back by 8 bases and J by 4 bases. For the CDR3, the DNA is TGTGCCAGCGGGACTAGCGGGAAATACGAGCAGTACTTC. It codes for CASGTSGKYEQYF.

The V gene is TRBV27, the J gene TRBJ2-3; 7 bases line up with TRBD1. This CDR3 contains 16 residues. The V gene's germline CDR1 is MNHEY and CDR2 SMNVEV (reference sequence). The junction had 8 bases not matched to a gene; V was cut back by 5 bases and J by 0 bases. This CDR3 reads CASSPYRGPSTDTQYF. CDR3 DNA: TGTGCCAGCAGTCCTTACAGGGGACCTAGCACAGATACGCAGTATTTT.

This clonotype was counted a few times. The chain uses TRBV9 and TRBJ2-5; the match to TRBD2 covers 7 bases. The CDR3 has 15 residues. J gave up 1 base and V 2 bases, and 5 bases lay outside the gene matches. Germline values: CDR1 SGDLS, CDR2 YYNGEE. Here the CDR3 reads CASSVSGGGQETQYF. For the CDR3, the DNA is TGTGCCAGCAGCGTTTCCGGCGGGGGCCAAGAGACCCAGTACTTC.

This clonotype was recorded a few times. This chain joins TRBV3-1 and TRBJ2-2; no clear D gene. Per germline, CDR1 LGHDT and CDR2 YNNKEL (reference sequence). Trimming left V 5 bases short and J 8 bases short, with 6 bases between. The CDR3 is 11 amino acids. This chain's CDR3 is CASSGRGELFF. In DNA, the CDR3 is TGTGCCAGCAGCGGGCGGGGGGAGCTGTTTTTT. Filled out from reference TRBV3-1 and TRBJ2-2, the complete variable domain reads DTAVSQTPKYLVTQMGNDKSIKCEQNLGHDTMYWYKQDSKKFLKIMFSYNNKELIINETVPNRFSPKSPDKAHLNLHINSLELGDSAVYFCASSGRGELFFGEGSRLTVL.

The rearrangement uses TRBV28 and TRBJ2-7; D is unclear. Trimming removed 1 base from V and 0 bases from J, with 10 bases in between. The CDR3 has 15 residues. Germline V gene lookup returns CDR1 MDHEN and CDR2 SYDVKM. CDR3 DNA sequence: TGTGCCAGCAGTTTATTCCACTCGAGCTCCTACGAGCAGTACTTC. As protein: CASSLFHSSSYEQYF.

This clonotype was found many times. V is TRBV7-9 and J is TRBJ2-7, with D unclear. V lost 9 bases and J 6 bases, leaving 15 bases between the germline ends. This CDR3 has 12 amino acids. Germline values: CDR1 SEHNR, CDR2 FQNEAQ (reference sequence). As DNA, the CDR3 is TGTGCCAGTAGCCCCACGGGTCTCGAGCAGTACTTC. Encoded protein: CASSPTGLEQYF.

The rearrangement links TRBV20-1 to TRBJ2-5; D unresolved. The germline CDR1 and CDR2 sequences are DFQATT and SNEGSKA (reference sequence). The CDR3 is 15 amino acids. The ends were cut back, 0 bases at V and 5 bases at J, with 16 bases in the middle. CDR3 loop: CSARDPDMIRETQYF. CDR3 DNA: TGCAGTGCTAGAGATCCCGACATGATACGGGAGACCCAGTACTTC.

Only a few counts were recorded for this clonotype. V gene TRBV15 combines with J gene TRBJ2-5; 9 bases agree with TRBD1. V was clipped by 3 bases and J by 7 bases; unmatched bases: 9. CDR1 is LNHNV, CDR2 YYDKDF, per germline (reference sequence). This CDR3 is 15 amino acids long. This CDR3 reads CATSRAGTGFGTQYF. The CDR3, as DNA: TGTGCCACCAGCAGGGCCGGGACAGGGTTTGGGACCCAGTACTTC.

The DNA of the CDR3 is TGCAGCGCCGGACGTAATCAAAACATTCAGTACTTC. Translation: CSAGRNQNIQYF. The rearrangement joins TRBV29-1 to TRBJ2-4; D not resolved. Germline assignment: CDR1 SQVTM and CDR2 ANQGSEA. V gave up 7 bases and J gave up 5 bases, with 12 bases separating them. CDR3 length equals 12 residues.

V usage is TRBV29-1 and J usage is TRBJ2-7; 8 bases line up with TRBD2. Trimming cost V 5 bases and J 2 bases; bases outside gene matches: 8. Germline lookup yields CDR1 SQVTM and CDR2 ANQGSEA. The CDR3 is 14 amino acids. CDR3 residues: CSVIGSGIAYEQYF. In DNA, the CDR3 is TGCAGCGTTATCGGTAGCGGGATAGCCTACGAGCAGTACTTC.

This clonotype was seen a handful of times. The CDR3 here is CSVPTWGVDGYTF. As DNA, the CDR3 is TGCAGCGTTCCGACGTGGGGGGTTGATGGCTACACCTTC. The chain is built from TRBV29-1 and TRBJ1-2, with D maybe TRBD1 (5 bases). The CDR3 is 13 amino acids. Germline CDR1 reads SQVTM; CDR2 reads ANQGSEA. The V end lost 5 bases, the J end lost 6 bases, and 16 bases lay between the germline ends.

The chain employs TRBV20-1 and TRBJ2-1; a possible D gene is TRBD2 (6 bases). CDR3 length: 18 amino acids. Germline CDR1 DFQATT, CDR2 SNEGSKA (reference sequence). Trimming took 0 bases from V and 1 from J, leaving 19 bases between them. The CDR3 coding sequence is TGCAGTGCTAGAGATGAATGGTCGGGAGTCGGGTCCTACAATGAGCAGTTCTTC. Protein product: CSARDEWSGVGSYNEQFF.